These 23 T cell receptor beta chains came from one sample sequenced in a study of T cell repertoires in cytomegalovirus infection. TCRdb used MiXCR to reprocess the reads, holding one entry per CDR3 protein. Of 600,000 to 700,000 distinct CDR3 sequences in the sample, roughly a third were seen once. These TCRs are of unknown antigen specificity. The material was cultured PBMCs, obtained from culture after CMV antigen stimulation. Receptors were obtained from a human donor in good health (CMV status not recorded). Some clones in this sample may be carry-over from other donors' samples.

The CDR3 nucleotides are TGTGCCAGCAGTATAGGGACTCAATACAATGAGCAGTTCTTC. It yields the protein CASSIGTQYNEQFF. This chain joins TRBV12-3 or TRBV12-4 and TRBJ2-1; D may be TRBD2 (6 bases). Trimming left V 5 bases short and J 4 bases short, with 12 bases between. The CDR3 totals 14 residues.

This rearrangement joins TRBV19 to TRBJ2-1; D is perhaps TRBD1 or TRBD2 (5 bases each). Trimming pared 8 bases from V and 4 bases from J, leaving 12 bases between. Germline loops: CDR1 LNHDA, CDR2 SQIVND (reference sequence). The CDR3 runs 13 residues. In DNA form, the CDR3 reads TGTGCCAGTGGTCGGGACGTTTACAATGAGCAGTTCTTC. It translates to CASGRDVYNEQFF.

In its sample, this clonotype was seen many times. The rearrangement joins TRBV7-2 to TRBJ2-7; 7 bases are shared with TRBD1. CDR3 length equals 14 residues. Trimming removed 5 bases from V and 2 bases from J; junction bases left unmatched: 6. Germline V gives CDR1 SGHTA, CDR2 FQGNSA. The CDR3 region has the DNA TGTGCCAGCAGCGCCAATGGACAGGCCTACGAGCAGTACTTC. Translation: CASSANGQAYEQYF.

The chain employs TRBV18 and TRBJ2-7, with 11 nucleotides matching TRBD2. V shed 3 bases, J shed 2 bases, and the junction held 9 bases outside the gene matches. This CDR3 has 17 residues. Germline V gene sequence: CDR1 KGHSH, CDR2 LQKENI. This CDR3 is CASSPRILLAGAYEQYF. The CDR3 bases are TGTGCCAGCTCACCCCGCATTTTACTAGCGGGAGCCTACGAGCAGTACTTC.

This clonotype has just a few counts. This CDR3 is CASSTTGAGGEKLFF. In DNA form, the CDR3 reads TGTGCCAGCAGCACGACAGGGGCAGGGGGTGAAAAACTGTTTTTT. The chain couples TRBV5-4 to TRBJ1-4, with 8 bases fitting TRBD1. The CDR3 runs 15 residues. Germline assignment: CDR1 SGHNT and CDR2 YYREEE (reference sequence). Trimming took 4 bases from V and 7 from J; bases not matched to a gene: 9.

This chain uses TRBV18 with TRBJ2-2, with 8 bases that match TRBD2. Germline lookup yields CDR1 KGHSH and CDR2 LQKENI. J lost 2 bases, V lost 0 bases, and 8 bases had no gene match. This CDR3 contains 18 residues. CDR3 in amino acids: CASSPPTSGMGNTGELFF. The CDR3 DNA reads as TGTGCCAGCTCACCACCCACTAGCGGAATGGGAAACACCGGGGAGCTGTTTTTT. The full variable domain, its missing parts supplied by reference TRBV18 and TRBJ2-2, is NAGVMQNPRHLVRRRGQEARLRCSPMKGHSHVYWYRQLPEEGLKFMVYLQKENIIDESGMPKERFSAEFPKEGPSILRIQQVVRGDSAAYFCASSPPTSGMGNTGELFFGEGSRLTVL.

CDR3 sequence reads: CASSPRVPEGYTF. DNA for the CDR3: TGTGCCAGCAGCCCCCGCGTCCCAGAGGGCTACACCTTC. The chain is built from TRBV7-8 and TRBJ1-2; D not certain. CDR1 SGHVS and CDR2 FQNEAQ come from the germline V gene. Deletions cut 5 bases from V and 8 bases from J, with 15 bases between. The CDR3 runs 13 residues.

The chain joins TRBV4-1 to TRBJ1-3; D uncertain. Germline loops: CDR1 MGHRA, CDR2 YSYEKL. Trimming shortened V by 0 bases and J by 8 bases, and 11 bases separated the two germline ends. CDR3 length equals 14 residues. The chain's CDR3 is CASSQEPGEDTIYF. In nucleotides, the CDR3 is TGCGCCAGCAGCCAAGAACCTGGGGAGGACACCATATATTTT.

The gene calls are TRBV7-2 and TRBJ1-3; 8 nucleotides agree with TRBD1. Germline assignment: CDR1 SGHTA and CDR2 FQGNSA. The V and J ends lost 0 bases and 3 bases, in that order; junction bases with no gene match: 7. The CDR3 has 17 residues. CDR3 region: CASSLAATGTGGNTIYF. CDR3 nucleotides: TGTGCCAGCAGCTTAGCAGCGACAGGGACAGGTGGAAACACCATATATTTT.

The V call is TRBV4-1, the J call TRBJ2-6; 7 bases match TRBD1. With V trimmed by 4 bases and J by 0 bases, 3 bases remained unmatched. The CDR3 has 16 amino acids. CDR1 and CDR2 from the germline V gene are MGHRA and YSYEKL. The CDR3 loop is CASSRGGFSGANVLTF. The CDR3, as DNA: TGCGCCAGCAGCCGAGGGGGCTTCTCTGGGGCCAACGTCCTGACTTTC.

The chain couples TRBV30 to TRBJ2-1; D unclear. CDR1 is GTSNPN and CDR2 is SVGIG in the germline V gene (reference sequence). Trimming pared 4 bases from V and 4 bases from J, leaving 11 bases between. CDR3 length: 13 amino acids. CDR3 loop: CAWTDNSYNEQFF. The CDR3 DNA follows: TGTGCCTGGACCGACAACTCATACAATGAGCAGTTCTTC.

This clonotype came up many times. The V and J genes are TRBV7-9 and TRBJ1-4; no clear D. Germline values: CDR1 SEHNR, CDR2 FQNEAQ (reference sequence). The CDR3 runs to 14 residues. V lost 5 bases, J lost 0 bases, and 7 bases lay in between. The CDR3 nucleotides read TGTGCCAGCAGCCAAGGTGCAACTAATGAAAAACTGTTTTTT. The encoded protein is CASSQGATNEKLFF.

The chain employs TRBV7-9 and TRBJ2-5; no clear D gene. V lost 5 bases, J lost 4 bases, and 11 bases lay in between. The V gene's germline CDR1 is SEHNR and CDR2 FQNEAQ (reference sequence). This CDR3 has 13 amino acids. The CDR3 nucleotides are TGTGCCAGCAGCGGACCATTGAGAGAGACCCAGTACTTC. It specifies CASSGPLRETQYF. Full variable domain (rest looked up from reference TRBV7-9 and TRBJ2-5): DTGVSQNPRHKITKRGQNVTFRCDPISEHNRLYWYRQTLGQGPEFLTYFQNEAQLEKSRLLSDRFSAERPKGSFSTLEIQRTEQGDSAMYLCASSGPLRETQYFGPGTRLLVL.

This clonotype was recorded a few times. The CDR3: CSVEDRGRNTQYF. CDR3 nucleotides: TGCAGCGTTGAAGACAGGGGGAGGAATACCCAGTACTTC. The chain links TRBV29-1 to TRBJ2-5; tentative D call: TRBD1 (7 bases). This CDR3 is built from 13 residues. The germline gives CDR1 SQVTM, CDR2 ANQGSEA. The V gene lost 0 bases and the J gene lost 8 bases, with 13 bases spanning the gap. Looking up the rest from reference TRBV29-1 and TRBJ2-5 gives the full variable domain: SAVISQKPSRDICQRGTSLTIQCQVDSQVTMMFWYRQQPGQSLTLIATANQGSEATYESGFVIDKFPISRPNLTFSTLTVSNMSPEDSSIYLCSVEDRGRNTQYFGPGTRLLVL.

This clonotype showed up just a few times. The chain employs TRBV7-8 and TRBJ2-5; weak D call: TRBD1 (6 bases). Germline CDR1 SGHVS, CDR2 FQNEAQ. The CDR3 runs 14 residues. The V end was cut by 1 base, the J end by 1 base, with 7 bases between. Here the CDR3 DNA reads TGTGCCAGCAGCTTAGAGGACAGCCAAGAGACCCAGTACTTC. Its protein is CASSLEDSQETQYF.

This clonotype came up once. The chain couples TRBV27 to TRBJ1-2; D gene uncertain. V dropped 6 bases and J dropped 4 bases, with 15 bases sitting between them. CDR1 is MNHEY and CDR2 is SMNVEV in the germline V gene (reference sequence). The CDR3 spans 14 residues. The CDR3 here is CASRRPDTIYGYTF. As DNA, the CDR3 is TGTGCCAGCAGACGTCCCGACACCATCTATGGCTACACCTTC.

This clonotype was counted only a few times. The CDR3: CASSLEVRPEQYF. CDR3 DNA: TGTGCCAGCAGCTTAGAAGTTCGACCCGAGCAGTACTTC. This chain links TRBV7-2 with TRBJ2-7; D is ambiguous. The V gene's germline CDR1 is SGHTA and CDR2 FQGNSA. The CDR3 extends over 13 amino acids. V was cut by 1 base and J by 6 bases, with 10 bases left in between.

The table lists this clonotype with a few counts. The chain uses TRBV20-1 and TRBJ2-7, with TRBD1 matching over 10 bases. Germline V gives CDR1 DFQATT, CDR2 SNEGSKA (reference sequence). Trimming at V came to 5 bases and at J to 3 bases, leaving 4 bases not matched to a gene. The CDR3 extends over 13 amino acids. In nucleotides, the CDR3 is TGCAGTGCTGGACAGGGGGAAGTCTACGAGCAGTACTTC. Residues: CSAGQGEVYEQYF.

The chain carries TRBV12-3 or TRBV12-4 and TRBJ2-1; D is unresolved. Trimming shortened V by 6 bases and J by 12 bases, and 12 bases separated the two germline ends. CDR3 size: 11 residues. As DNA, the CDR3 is TGTGCCAGCAGCTATAGACATCGGCAGTTCTTC. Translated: CASSYRHRQFF.

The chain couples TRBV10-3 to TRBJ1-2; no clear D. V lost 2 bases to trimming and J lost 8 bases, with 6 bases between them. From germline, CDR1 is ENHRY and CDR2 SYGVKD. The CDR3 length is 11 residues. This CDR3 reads CAISEPRGYTF. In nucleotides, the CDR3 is TGTGCCATCAGTGAGCCTCGGGGCTACACCTTC.

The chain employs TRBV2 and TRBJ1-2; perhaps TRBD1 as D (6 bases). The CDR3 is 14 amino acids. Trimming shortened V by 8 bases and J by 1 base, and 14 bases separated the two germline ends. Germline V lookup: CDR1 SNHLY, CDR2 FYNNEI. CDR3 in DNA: TGTGCCAGCCGCCAAGCAGGGGATAACTATGGCTACACCTTC. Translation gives CASRQAGDNYGYTF.

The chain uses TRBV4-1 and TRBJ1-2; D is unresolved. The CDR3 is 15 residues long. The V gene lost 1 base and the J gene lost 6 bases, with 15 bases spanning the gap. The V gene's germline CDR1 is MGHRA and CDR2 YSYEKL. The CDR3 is CASSQVLESLHGYTF. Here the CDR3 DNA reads TGCGCCAGCAGCCAAGTTCTAGAGTCCCTTCATGGCTACACCTTC.

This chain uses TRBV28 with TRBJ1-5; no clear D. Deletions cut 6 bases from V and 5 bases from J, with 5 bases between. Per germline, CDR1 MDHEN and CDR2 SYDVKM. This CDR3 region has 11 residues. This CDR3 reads CASSTYQPQHF. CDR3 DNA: TGTGCCAGCAGCACTTATCAGCCCCAGCATTTT.